This T cell receptor beta chain emerged from a study of monozygotic twins with inflammatory bowel disease. General study points: Neither one strong signal nor one clonotype associated with IBD was supported.

UMIs were attached via template switching, each with a 6-nucleotide sample barcode. TCRdb re-called the 5' RACE reads; every CDR3 protein appears as one record, without DNA. The table for this sample gives approximately 150,000 distinct CDR3 sequences. A word on this clonotype: Its matching antigen is unknown.

Germline CDR1 reads SEHNR; CDR2 reads FQNEAQ (reference sequence). The CDR3 length is 15 residues. The V and J genes are TRBV7-9 and TRBJ1-1; checking the TCRdb D call of TRBD1 is not possible without DNA. The clonotype was recovered from a human donor with ulcerative colitis or Crohn's disease, or a healthy co-twin of an affected twin (not recorded which). Material for sequencing was blood. The CDR3 sequence: CASNKGGTGNTEAFF.